This is a list of T cell receptor beta chains from one sample in a study of neurological immune-mediated disorders. TCRdb redid the calling of the 5' RACE reads with MiXCR, one entry per CDR3 protein. This sample has about 120,000 distinct CDR3 sequences, with about 3.4% found just once. Sequenced material: PBMCs. These receptors all stem from a woman aged 30 to 39 with multiple sclerosis. Both conserved end residues are part of each CDR3. The D gene is left open where the match is weak. The size entry gives once, few, many, or a class for an expanded clone.

D gene	clone size	V gene	J gene	CDR3 protein	CDR3 DNA
.	many	TRBV7-2	TRBJ2-1	CASSLGRGPNNEQFF	TGTGCCAGCAGCTTAGGGCGGGGACCGAACAATGAGCAGTTCTTC
.	few	TRBV20-1	TRBJ2-7	CSARSAVGEQYF	TGCAGTGCTAGGTCAGCCGTGGGGGAGCAGTACTTC
.	many	TRBV7-9	TRBJ1-1	CASSLDRVGNTEAFF	TGTGCCAGCAGCTTAGATCGTGTGGGGAACACTGAAGCTTTCTTT
.	many	TRBV5-1	TRBJ1-2	CASSLSASYGYTF	TGCGCCAGCAGCTTGTCGGCGAGCTATGGCTACACCTTC
.	many	TRBV29-1	TRBJ1-4	CSVGTPNEKLFF	TGCAGCGTTGGGACACCGAATGAAAAACTGTTTTTT
TRBD2	many	TRBV5-5	TRBJ2-1	CASRRSGTQNEQFF	TGTGCCAGCAGACGAAGCGGGACGCAAAATGAGCAGTTCTTC
.	many	TRBV7-2	TRBJ1-3	CASSLVGPRSSGNTIYF	TGTGCCAGCAGCTTAGTTGGACCCCGGAGCTCTGGAAACACCATATATTTT
TRBD1	many	TRBV27	TRBJ1-2	CASSPHGQAYGYTF	TGTGCCAGCTCCCCCCACGGACAGGCCTATGGCTACACCTTC
.	many	TRBV5-8	TRBJ2-3	CASSFDSPDTQYF	TGTGCCAGCAGCTTTGATTCCCCAGATACGCAGTATTTT
.	many	TRBV15	TRBJ1-2	CATSSQEFGFGYTF	TGTGCCACCAGCAGCCAGGAATTCGGCTTCGGCTACACCTTC